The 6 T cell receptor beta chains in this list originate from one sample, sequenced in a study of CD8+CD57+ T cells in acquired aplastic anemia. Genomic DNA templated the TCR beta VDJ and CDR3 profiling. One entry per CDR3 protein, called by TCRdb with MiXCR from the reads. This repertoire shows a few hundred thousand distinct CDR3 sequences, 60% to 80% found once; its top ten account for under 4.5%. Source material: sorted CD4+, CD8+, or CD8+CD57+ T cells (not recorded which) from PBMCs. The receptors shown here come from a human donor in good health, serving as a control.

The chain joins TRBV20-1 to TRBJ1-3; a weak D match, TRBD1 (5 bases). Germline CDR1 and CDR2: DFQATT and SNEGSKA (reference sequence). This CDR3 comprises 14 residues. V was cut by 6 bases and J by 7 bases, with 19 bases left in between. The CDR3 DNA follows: TGCAGTGCAACCGGGACCGGCTCTGCGAACACCATATATTTT. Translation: CSATGTGSANTIYF.

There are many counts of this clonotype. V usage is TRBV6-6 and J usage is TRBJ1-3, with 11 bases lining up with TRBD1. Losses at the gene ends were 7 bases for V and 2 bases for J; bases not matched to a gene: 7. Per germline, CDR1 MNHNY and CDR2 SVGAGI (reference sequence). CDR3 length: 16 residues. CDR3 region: CASKMPGQGAGNTIYF. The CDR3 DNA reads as TGTGCCAGCAAAATGCCGGGACAGGGGGCTGGAAACACCATATATTTT.

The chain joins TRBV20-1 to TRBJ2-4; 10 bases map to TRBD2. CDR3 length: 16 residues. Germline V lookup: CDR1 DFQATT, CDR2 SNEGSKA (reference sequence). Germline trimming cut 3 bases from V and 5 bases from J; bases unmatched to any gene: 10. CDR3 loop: CSASFLAGVIENIQYF. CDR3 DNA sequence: TGCAGTGCTAGCTTCCTAGCGGGAGTAATTGAAAACATTCAGTACTTC.

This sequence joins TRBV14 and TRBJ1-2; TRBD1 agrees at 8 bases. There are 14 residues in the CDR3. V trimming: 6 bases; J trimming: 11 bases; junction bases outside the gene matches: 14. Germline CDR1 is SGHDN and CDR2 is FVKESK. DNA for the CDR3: TGTGCCAGCAGTTGGGGACAGGCCAAAGTTGGATACACCTTC. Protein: CASSWGQAKVGYTF.

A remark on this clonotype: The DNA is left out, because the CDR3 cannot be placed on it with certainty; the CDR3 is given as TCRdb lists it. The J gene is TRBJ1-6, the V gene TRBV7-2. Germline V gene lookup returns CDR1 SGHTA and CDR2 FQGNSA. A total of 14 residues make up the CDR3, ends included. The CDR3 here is CASSERVCGYTFDF.

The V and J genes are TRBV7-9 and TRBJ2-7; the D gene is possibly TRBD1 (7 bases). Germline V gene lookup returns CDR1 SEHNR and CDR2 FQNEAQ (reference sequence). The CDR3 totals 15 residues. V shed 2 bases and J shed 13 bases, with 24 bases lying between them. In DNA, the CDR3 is TGTGCCAGCAGCTTACCAGGAGGGGGCGCATCTGGGGCCTACTTC. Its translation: CASSLPGGGASGAYF.